The rows below give T cell receptor beta chains drawn from one sample of a study of cytomegalovirus exposure and HLA in healthy donors. Sequencing used immunoSEQ multiplex PCR; TCRdb keeps in-frame clones, though not all of them. Of about 160,000 clones in the sample, 77% were seen once. The sequenced material came from PBMCs. These receptors originate from a woman in her 30s in good health and CMV-seronegative. CDR3s include the opening cysteine and the closing phenylalanine or tryptophan. A D gene is named only where the DNA matches it firmly. Clone size is shown for a subset of rows, as once, few, many or a class of expanded clone.

abundance: NA; v_gene: TRBV28; d_gene: TRBD1; j_gene: TRBJ2-7; CDR3nt: TGTGCCAGCAGTTTCCCGGGACAGGGGGTACGGGAGCAGTACTTC; CDR3aa: CASSFPGQGVREQYF
abundance: NA; v_gene: TRBV6-5; d_gene: NA; j_gene: TRBJ2-7; CDR3nt: TGTGCCAGCAGTTACGGGGGGTCCTACGAGCAGTACTTC; CDR3aa: CASSYGGSYEQYF
abundance: NA; v_gene: TRBV30; d_gene: TRBD1; j_gene: TRBJ1-6; CDR3nt: TGTGCCTGTCGGACAGGGAGCTCCTATAATTCACCCCTCCACTTT; CDR3aa: CACRTGSSYNSPLHF
abundance: NA; v_gene: TRBV19; d_gene: TRBD1; j_gene: TRBJ1-4; CDR3nt: TGTGCCAGTAGTAGGGACAGGGGAGAAGAAAAACTGTTTTTT; CDR3aa: CASSRDRGEEKLFF
abundance: few; v_gene: TRBV2; d_gene: TRBD1; j_gene: TRBJ1-2; CDR3nt: TGTGCCAGCAGTGGCCGGGCAGGGGGGTTGTATGGCTACACCTTC; CDR3aa: CASSGRAGGLYGYTF
abundance: NA; v_gene: TRBV5-1; d_gene: TRBD1; j_gene: TRBJ2-5; CDR3nt: TGCGCCAGCAGCCCGCGGACAGGGGAAGAGACCCAGTACTTC; CDR3aa: CASSPRTGEETQYF
abundance: NA; v_gene: TRBV6-6; d_gene: NA; j_gene: TRBJ1-5; CDR3nt: TGTGCCAGCAGTCTCTGGACACTCAATCAGCCCCAGCATTTT; CDR3aa: CASSLWTLNQPQHF
abundance: NA; v_gene: TRBV2; d_gene: NA; j_gene: TRBJ2-6; CDR3nt: TGTGCCAGCACTGGGGGGGGCGCGGGGGCCAACGTCCTGACTTTC; CDR3aa: CASTGGGAGANVLTF
abundance: NA; v_gene: TRBV20-1; d_gene: NA; j_gene: TRBJ2-5; CDR3nt: TGCAGTGCGAAGGACAGAGAGACCCAGTACTTC; CDR3aa: CSAKDRETQYF
abundance: NA; v_gene: TRBV15; d_gene: NA; j_gene: TRBJ1-2; CDR3nt: TGTGCCACCAGCAGAGATTACGGGGGGGATGGCTACACCTTC; CDR3aa: CATSRDYGGDGYTF
abundance: few; v_gene: TRBV11-3; d_gene: NA; j_gene: TRBJ1-2; CDR3nt: TGTGCCAGCAGCTTAGATTTATCTAGTCCTAGCACCTTC; CDR3aa: CASSLDLSSPSTF
abundance: once; v_gene: TRBV5-1; d_gene: TRBD1; j_gene: TRBJ1-4; CDR3nt: TGCGCCAGCAGCCCGGGACAGGGGAACTCGAAACTGTTTTTT; CDR3aa: CASSPGQGNSKLFF
abundance: NA; v_gene: TRBV15; d_gene: TRBD2; j_gene: TRBJ2-5; CDR3nt: TGTGCCACCAGCAGAGAGGGAGCGGGGGGGCGGGGTGAGACCCAGTACTTC; CDR3aa: CATSREGAGGRGETQYF
abundance: NA; v_gene: TRBV7-9; d_gene: NA; j_gene: TRBJ1-1; CDR3nt: TGTGCCAGCAGCTTATTGGTGCAGGGCACTGAAGCTTTCTTT; CDR3aa: CASSLLVQGTEAFF
abundance: NA; v_gene: TRBV11-3; d_gene: NA; j_gene: TRBJ1-1; CDR3nt: TGTGCCAGCAGCTTAGCATGGAACACTGAAGCTTTCTTT; CDR3aa: CASSLAWNTEAFF
abundance: NA; v_gene: TRBV5-1; d_gene: NA; j_gene: TRBJ1-1; CDR3nt: TGCGCCAGCAGCCCCCCAGGCCCTGGGTGGAACACTGAAGCTTTCTTT; CDR3aa: CASSPPGPGWNTEAFF
abundance: NA; v_gene: TRBV5-1; d_gene: TRBD1; j_gene: TRBJ2-1; CDR3nt: TGCGCCAGCAGCTTCGGGTGGACAGGGGACAATGAGCAGTTCTTC; CDR3aa: CASSFGWTGDNEQFF
abundance: NA; v_gene: TRBV4-2; d_gene: NA; j_gene: TRBJ1-4; CDR3nt: TGTGCCAGCAGCCAAGTACGGGGCGGGGGTAATGAAAAACTGTTTTTT; CDR3aa: CASSQVRGGGNEKLFF
abundance: NA; v_gene: TRBV15; d_gene: TRBD2; j_gene: TRBJ2-5; CDR3nt: TGTGCCACCAGCAGAGGGACTAGCGGGGGTATCCAAGAGACCCAGTACTTC; CDR3aa: CATSRGTSGGIQETQYF
abundance: NA; v_gene: TRBV2; d_gene: NA; j_gene: TRBJ1-6; CDR3nt: TGTGCCAGCCTTTCGACTTATAATTCACCCCTCCACTTT; CDR3aa: CASLSTYNSPLHF
abundance: NA; v_gene: TRBV18; d_gene: TRBD1; j_gene: TRBJ2-7; CDR3nt: TGTGCCAGCTCCCACGACAGGGAGCTCTACGAGCAGTACTTC; CDR3aa: CASSHDRELYEQYF
abundance: few; v_gene: TRBV27; d_gene: TRBD1; j_gene: TRBJ1-1; CDR3nt: TGTGCCAGCAGTTGGGGGCAGGGGGACACGACCGGCTTT; CDR3aa: CASSWGQGDTTGF
abundance: NA; v_gene: TRBV28; d_gene: NA; j_gene: TRBJ2-1; CDR3nt: TGTGCCAGCAGTTTGGGGTGGGCAGGGGAGCACAATGAGCAGTTCTTC; CDR3aa: CASSLGWAGEHNEQFF
abundance: NA; v_gene: TRBV5-1; d_gene: NA; j_gene: TRBJ2-7; CDR3nt: TGCGCCAGCAAAGGGACATCCTCCTACGAGCAGTACTTC; CDR3aa: CASKGTSSYEQYF
abundance: NA; v_gene: TRBV5-5; d_gene: NA; j_gene: TRBJ2-7; CDR3nt: TGTGCCAGCAGCCAATCAGTGTCCGTGGAGCAGTACTTC; CDR3aa: CASSQSVSVEQYF
abundance: few; v_gene: TRBV5-1; d_gene: NA; j_gene: TRBJ2-1; CDR3nt: TGCGCCAGCAGACCAACGGGGAGCTCCTACAATGAGCAGTTCTTC; CDR3aa: CASRPTGSSYNEQFF
abundance: NA; v_gene: TRBV7-3; d_gene: NA; j_gene: TRBJ2-3; CDR3nt: TGTGCCAGCAGCCCCGTTGACTCGACAGATACGCAGTATTTT; CDR3aa: CASSPVDSTDTQYF
abundance: NA; v_gene: TRBV5-1; d_gene: NA; j_gene: TRBJ1-1; CDR3nt: TGCGCCAGCAGAACAGGGATCATCACTGAAGCTTTCTTT; CDR3aa: CASRTGIITEAFF